This TCR beta chain was obtained from a study of T cell repertoires in cytomegalovirus infection (dated by TCRdb to between 2017 and 2020). Study-wide context: Peptide stimulations targeted recently identified HLA-C-restricted CMV epitopes, whose presentation resists viral immunomodulation, together with well-studied HLA-B-restricted epitopes. Donor HLA type was relevant to the analysis, because carriage of CMV infection together with the matching HLA type was indicated by public TCR beta signatures. General study outcomes and caveats: In the ex vivo response, HLA-C-restricted CMV-specific TCR beta clonotypes were dominant, and in two of eight donors the single most frequent clonotype came from this HLA-C-restricted group. Carriers of CMV infection plus the relevant HLA type were discriminated by the cumulative frequency of public TCR beta family members in the study cohort and in an independent approximately 360-donor cohort.

Sequenced on an Illumina HiSeq 1500. TCRdb reanalyzed the raw reads on its own, using fastp at Q25 for trimming and MiXCR for clone calling, and kept in-frame beta chains. Each entry merges the rows of one CDR3 protein and shows their most common DNA and genes. For this sample there are some 310,000 distinct CDR3 sequences; 20% to 25% appear just once. Less than 15% of the sample is in the top ten clones. Worth noting for this clonotype: Its antigen is unknown. The record has no base qualities; no much larger clone is one base away.

Explained via the paper, the treatment or condition label denotes: in vitro stimulation with specific CMV peptide epitopes to enrich CMV-specific T cells. The sequences come from cultured PBMCs, collected from culture after CMV antigen stimulation. The clonotype was recovered from a human donor in good health (CMV status not recorded). Some clones in this sample may be carry-over from other donors' samples.

The CDR3 reads as follows: CASSSGLAGSRETQYF. The sequenced DNA is TGTGCCAGCAGCTCCGGACTAGCGGGAAGTAGAGAGACCCAGTACTTC. The chain couples TRBV7-2 to TRBJ2-5; TRBD2 lines up with 12 middle nucleotides. V is pruned by 4 bases and J by 4 bases, leaving 7 bases of the junction without a gene match. The CDR1 and CDR2 encoded by the germline V gene are SGHTA and FQGNSA. The CDR3 has 16 amino acids, counting the end cysteine and phenylalanine. The kept DNA is CDR3 alone, 48 bases in frame from the first base.